This TCR beta chain derives from a study of T cell responses to AZD1222 COVID-19 vaccine. Study conclusions and caveats: Targets within unmutated variant regions were reportedly found for nearly half of spike-specific TCRs. Donors were largely white British and mainly female; clonal diversity was possibly underestimated.

There are 16 residues in the CDR3. Germline loops: CDR1 KGHDR, CDR2 SFDVKD. The trim removed 3 bases at V and 4 bases at J, leaving 11 bases unmatched. Using immunoSEQ multiplex PCR, the repertoire was profiled, and TCRdb retains in-frame clones only, with some absent. The sample contains about 200,000 clones, just over 90% of which appear only once. On this clone: Antigen specificity is unknown.

The chain has TRBV24-1 and TRBJ2-7; 7 bases line up with TRBD2. This material consisted of peripheral blood, taken 28 days after the second dose of the MenACWY control vaccine. This receptor was obtained from an adult who received the MenACWY meningococcal vaccine as a control. The CDR3 spells CATSDGVGGSKYEQYF. The CDR3, as DNA: TGTGCCACCAGTGATGGCGTGGGCGGGAGTAAATACGAGCAGTACTTC.